This T cell receptor beta chain was recovered during a study of CD8+CD57+ T cells in acquired aplastic anemia (dated by TCRdb to 2016 to 2019). Regarding the complete study: On average, sorted CD4+ and CD8+ cells yielded around 3.4 ug of extracted DNA, with a range of 0.2 to 27.4 ug. CD8+CD57+ expansion was defined as frequency above the mean frequency observed in healthy subjects. Points the paper makes about the study in general: Around 30 CD8+ CDR3 sequences were found in both patients and controls but appeared to be highly expressed in patients and within the immunodominant clones of the patients. CD8+ Simpson's diversity did not differ significantly between patients and healthy controls (P=0.060).

Genomic DNA was used as template for profiling of TCR beta VDJ combinations and CDR3 sequences. TCR repertoire sequencing was run on an Illumina HiSeq 2000. Concerning the study's data processing: Repertoires were assessed using TRBV/TRBJ rearrangement plots, CDR3 size and DJ length profiles, and Simpson's diversity index. The immunodominant clone was defined as the most abundant DNA sequence in deep sequencing data. CDR3 amino acid sequences were checked for sharing across subjects and were also compared against the VDJdb database and published repertoires. TCRdb reran the public reads through fastp at Q25 and MiXCR, keeping productive beta chains. Duplicate CDR3 protein sequences are folded into a single record with the most common DNA and genes. TCRdb assigned the V and J calls; the authors' analysis was not used. The sample records 100,000 to 150,000 distinct CDR3 sequences, roughly 40% of which are singletons. The ten biggest clones cover around 2.7% of the sample.

Including cysteine and phenylalanine, the CDR3 has 15 amino acids. Of the read, only the CDR3 DNA is kept; its 45 bases are in frame from base 1. CDR1 and CDR2 are read off the germline V gene as MNHNS and SASEGT. Clipping removes 5 bases from V and 3 bases from J, with 9 as the unmatched junction base count. This clonotype was seen at least ten times. Its antigen is not yet known. One base away there is no much larger clone; base qualities are not given. The patients picked for sequencing were ones in whom flow cytometry had shown an expansion of CD8+CD57+ cells. Every patient had a diagnosis of severe acquired aplastic anemia based on International Study of Aplastic Anemia and Agranulocytosis and Camitta criteria. No patient had received any therapy when blood was sampled. TCR repertoires of sorted CD4+ and CD8+ blood T cells from severe aplastic anemia patients and healthy subjects were deep-sequenced in the study. In the USA, patient enrollment took place under clinicaltrials.gov protocols 00001620, 01623167, 00001397, 00071045, 00081523 and 00961064. Ficoll-Paque density gradient centrifugation was used to isolate peripheral blood mononuclear cells. Before DNA extraction, CD4+ and CD8+ T cells were sorted by FACS or by magnetic beads.

What was sequenced was sorted CD4+, CD8+, or CD8+CD57+ T cells (not recorded which) from PBMCs. In this chain, TRBV6-1 is recombined with TRBJ1-2; TRBD1 fits 7 bases in the junction. This TCR was sampled from a human donor with aplastic anemia. For the CDR3, the sequence is CASSPTGVLDYGYTF. The bases read TGTGCCAGCAGTCCAACAGGGGTCTTGGACTATGGCTACACCTTC.